This T cell receptor beta chain was obtained from a study of technical replicates of blood from a handful of donors. The table came from immunoSEQ multiplex PCR; TCRdb's copy has only in-frame clones and leaves some out. This sample carries under 95,000 clones, about 93% of them seen once, and the ten largest clones take roughly 0.25%. The sequence derives from a human donor in good health. Sequenced: T cells isolated from PBMCs.

The CDR3, as DNA: TGTGCCAGCAGCCAATACCTAGCGGGAGACGCCTACGAGCAGTACTTC. This encodes CASSQYLAGDAYEQYF. The rearrangement links TRBV5-4 to TRBJ2-7, with 10 bases aligning to TRBD2. The J segment lost 2 bases and the V segment lost 4 bases, leaving 9 bases of the junction unmatched. Per germline, CDR1 SGHNT and CDR2 YYREEE (reference sequence). CDR3 length: 16 amino acids.